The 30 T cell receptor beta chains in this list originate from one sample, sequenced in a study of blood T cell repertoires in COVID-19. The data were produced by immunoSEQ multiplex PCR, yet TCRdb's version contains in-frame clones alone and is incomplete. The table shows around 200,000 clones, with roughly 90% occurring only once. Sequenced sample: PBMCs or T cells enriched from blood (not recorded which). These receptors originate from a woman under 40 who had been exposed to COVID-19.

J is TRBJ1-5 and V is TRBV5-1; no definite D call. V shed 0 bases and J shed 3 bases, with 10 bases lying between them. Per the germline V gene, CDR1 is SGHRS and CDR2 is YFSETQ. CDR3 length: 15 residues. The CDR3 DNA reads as TGCGCCAGCAGCTTGGAAGGGAGAGCCAATCAGCCCCAGCATTTT. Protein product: CASSLEGRANQPQHF. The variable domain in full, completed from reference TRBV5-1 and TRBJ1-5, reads KAGVTQTPRYLIKTRGQQVTLSCSPISGHRSVSWYQQTPGQGLQFLFEYFSETQRNKGNFPGRFSGRQFSNSRSEMNVSTLELGDSALYLCASSLEGRANQPQHFGDGTRLSIL.

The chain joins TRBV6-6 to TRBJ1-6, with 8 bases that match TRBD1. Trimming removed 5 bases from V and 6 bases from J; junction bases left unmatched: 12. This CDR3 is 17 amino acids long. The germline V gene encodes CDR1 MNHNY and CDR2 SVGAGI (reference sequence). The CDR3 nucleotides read TGTGCCAGCAGTCGTTACTCAGGGGGCGGGGGTAATTCACCCCTCCACTTT. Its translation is CASSRYSGGGGNSPLHF.

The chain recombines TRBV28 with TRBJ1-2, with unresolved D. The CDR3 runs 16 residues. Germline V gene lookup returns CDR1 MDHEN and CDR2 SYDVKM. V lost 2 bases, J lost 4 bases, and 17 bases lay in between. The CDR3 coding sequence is TGTGCCAGCAGTTTAACAAAGGTACAGAAATTCTATGGCTACACCTTC. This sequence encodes CASSLTKVQKFYGYTF.

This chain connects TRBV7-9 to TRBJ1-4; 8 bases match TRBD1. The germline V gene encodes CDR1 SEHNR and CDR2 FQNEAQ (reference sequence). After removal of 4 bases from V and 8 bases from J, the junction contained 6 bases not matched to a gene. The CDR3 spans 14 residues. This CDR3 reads CASSSGQGGEKLFF. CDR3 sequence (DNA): TGTGCCAGCAGCTCAGGACAGGGCGGAGAAAAACTGTTTTTT.

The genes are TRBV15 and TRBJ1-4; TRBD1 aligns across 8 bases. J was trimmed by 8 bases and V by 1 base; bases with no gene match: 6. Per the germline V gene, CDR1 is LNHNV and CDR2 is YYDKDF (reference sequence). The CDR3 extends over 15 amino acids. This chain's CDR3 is CATSRAGQGEEKLFF. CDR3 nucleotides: TGTGCCACCAGCAGAGCCGGACAGGGAGAAGAAAAACTGTTTTTT. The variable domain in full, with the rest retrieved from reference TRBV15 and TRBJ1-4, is DAMVIQNPRYQVTQFGKPVTLSCSQTLNHNVMYWYQQKSSQAPKLLFHYYDKDFNNEADTPDNFQSRRPNTSFCFLDIRSPGLGDTAMYLCATSRAGQGEEKLFFGSGTQLSVL.

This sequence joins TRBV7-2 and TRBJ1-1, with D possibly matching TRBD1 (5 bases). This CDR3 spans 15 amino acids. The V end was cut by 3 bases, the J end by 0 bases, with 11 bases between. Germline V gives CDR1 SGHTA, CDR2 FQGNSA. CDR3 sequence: CASSFWGGVNTEAFF. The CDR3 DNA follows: TGTGCCAGCAGCTTCTGGGGGGGGGTGAACACTGAAGCTTTCTTT.

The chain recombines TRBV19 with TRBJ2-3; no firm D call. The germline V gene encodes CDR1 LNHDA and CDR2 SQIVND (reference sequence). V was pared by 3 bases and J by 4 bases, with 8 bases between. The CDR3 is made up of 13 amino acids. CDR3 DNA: TGTGCCAGTAGTATTCTAGAAGCAGATACGCAGTATTTT. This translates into CASSILEADTQYF.

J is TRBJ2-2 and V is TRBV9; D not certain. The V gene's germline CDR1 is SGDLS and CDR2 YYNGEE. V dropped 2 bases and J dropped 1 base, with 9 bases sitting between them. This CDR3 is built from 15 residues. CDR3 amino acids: CASSVTSGNTGELFF. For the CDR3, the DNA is TGTGCCAGCAGCGTGACTTCCGGGAACACCGGGGAGCTGTTTTTT. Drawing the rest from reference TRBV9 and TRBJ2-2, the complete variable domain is DSGVTQTPKHLITATGQRVTLRCSPRSGDLSVYWYQQSLDQGLQFLIQYYNGEERAKGNILERFSAQQFPDLHSELNLSSLELGDSALYFCASSVTSGNTGELFFGEGSRLTVL.

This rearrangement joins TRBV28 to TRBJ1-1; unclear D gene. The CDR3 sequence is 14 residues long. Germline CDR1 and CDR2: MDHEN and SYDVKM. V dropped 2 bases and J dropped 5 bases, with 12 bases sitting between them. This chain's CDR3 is CASSLSVIQTEAFF. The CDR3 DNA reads TGTGCCAGCAGTTTAAGCGTAATCCAGACTGAAGCTTTCTTT.

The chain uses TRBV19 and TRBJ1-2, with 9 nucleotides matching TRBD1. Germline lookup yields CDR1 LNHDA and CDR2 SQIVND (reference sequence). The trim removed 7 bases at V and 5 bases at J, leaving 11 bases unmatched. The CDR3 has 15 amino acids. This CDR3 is CASKVPGQGFYGYTF. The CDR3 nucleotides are TGTGCCAGTAAAGTGCCGGGACAGGGATTTTATGGCTACACCTTC.

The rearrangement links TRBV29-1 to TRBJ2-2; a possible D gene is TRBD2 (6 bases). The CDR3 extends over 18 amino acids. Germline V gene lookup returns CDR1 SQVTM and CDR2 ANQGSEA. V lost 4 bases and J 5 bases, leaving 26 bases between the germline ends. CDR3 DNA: TGCAGCGTTGTGGGAGGCCCTGACTCGATCAAGGAAACCGGGGAGCTGTTTTTT. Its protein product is CSVVGGPDSIKETGELFF.

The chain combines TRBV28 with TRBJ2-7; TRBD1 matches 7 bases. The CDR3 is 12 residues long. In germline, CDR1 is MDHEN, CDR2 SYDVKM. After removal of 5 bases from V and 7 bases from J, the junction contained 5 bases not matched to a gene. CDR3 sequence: CASSTTGVEQYF. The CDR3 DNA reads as TGTGCCAGCAGTACTACAGGGGTAGAGCAGTACTTC.

The CDR3 is CASSDSTGTEAFF. The CDR3 DNA reads TGCGCCAGCAGTGACTCGACAGGGACTGAAGCTTTCTTT. This rearrangement joins TRBV10-2 to TRBJ1-1; 7 bases align to TRBD1. Germline V CDR1 and CDR2: WSHSY, SAAADI. The CDR3 is 13 residues long. J gave up 5 bases and V 3 bases, and 3 bases lay outside the gene matches.

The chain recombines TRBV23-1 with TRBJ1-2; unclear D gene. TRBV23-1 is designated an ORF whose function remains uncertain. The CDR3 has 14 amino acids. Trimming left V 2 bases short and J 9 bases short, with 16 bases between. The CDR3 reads CASSQIPPLRRYTF. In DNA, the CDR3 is TGCGCCAGCAGTCAAATCCCACCCCTGAGGCGCTACACCTTC.

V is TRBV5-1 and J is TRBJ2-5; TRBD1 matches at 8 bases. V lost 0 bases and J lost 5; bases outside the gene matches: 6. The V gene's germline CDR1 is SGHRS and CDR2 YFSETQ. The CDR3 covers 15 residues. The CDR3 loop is CASSLAPGGMETQYF. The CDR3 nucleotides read TGCGCCAGCAGCTTGGCTCCAGGGGGCATGGAGACCCAGTACTTC.

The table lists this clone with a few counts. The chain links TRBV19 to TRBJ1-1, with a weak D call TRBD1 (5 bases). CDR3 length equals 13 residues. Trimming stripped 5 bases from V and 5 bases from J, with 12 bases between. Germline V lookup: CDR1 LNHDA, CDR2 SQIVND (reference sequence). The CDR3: CASSSGLLTEAFF. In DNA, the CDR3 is TGTGCCAGTAGTTCAGGGCTGTTGACTGAAGCTTTCTTT.

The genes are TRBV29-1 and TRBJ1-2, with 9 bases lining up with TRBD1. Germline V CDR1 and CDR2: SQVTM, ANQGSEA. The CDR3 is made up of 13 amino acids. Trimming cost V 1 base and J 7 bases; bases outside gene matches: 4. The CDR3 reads CSVEVTGGGGYTF. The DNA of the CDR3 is TGCAGCGTTGAAGTTACAGGGGGCGGTGGCTACACCTTC. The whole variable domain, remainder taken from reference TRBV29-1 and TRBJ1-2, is SAVISQKPSRDICQRGTSLTIQCQVDSQVTMMFWYRQQPGQSLTLIATANQGSEATYESGFVIDKFPISRPNLTFSTLTVSNMSPEDSSIYLCSVEVTGGGGYTFGSGTRLTVV.

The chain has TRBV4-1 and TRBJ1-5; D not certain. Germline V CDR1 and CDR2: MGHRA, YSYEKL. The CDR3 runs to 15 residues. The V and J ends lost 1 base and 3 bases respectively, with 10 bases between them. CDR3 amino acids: CASSQGAGINQPQHF. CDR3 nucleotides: TGCGCCAGCAGCCAAGGGGCGGGAATCAATCAGCCCCAGCATTTT.

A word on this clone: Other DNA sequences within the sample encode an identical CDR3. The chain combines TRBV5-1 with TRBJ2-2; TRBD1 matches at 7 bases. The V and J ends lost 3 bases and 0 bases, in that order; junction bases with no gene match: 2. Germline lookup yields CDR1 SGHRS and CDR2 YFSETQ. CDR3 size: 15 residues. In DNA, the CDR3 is TGCGCCAGCAGCTCCGGGACAGCGAACACCGGGGAGCTGTTTTTT. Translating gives CASSSGTANTGELFF.

Here the CDR3 DNA reads TGTGCCAGCAGTTACTGGGACAGGTTTGACCAGCCCCAGCATTTT. This translates into CASSYWDRFDQPQHF. V gene TRBV6-5 combines with J gene TRBJ1-5; 8 bases agree with TRBD1. Per germline, CDR1 MNHEY and CDR2 SVGAGI. There are 15 residues in the CDR3. The ends lost 1 base at V and 7 bases at J; junction bases unmatched: 6.

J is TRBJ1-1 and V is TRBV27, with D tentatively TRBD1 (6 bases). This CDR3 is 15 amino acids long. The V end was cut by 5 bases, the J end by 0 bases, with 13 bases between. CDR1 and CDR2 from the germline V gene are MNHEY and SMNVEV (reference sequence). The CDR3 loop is CASSLLTGLNTEAFF. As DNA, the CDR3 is TGTGCCAGCAGTCTCCTGACAGGCCTGAACACTGAAGCTTTCTTT.

CDR3 sequence: CASSALGSGGLHEQYF. In DNA form, the CDR3 reads TGTGCCAGCAGCGCCTTAGGATCGGGGGGGCTCCACGAGCAGTACTTC. The chain joins TRBV9 to TRBJ2-7; 8 nucleotides agree with TRBD2. CDR1 is SGDLS and CDR2 is YYNGEE in the germline V gene. V lost 3 bases, J lost 5 bases, and 13 bases stayed unmatched. This CDR3 is built from 16 residues.

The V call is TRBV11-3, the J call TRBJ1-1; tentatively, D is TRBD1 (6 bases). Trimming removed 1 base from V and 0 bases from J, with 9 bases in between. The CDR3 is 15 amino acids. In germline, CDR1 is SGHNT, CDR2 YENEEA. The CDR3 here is CASSLAQGMNTEAFF. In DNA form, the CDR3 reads TGTGCCAGCAGCTTAGCACAGGGAATGAACACTGAAGCTTTCTTT.

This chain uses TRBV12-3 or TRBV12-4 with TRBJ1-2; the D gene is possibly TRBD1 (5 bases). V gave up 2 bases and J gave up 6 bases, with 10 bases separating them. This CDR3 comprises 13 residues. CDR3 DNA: TGTGCCAGCAGTTTAAGGCCAGGGCATGGCTACACCTTC. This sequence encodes CASSLRPGHGYTF.

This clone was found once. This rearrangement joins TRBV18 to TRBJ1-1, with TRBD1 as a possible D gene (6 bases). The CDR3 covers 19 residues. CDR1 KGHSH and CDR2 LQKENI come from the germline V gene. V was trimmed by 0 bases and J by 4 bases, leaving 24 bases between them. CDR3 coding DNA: TGTGCCAGCTCACCACCGTTGGGGCAGGGGAGAGGACATGGCACTGAAGCTTTCTTT. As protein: CASSPPLGQGRGHGTEAFF.

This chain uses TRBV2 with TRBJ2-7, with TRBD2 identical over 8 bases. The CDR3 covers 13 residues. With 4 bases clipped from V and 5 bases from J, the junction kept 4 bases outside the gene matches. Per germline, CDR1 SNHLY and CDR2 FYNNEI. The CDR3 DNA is TGTGCCAGCAGTGCGACTAGCGACCACGAGCAGTACTTC. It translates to CASSATSDHEQYF. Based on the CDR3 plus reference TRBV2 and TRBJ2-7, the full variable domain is EPEVTQTPSHQVTQMGQEVILRCVPISNHLYFYWYRQILGQKVEFLVSFYNNEISEKSEIFDDQFSVERPDGSNFTLKIRSTKLEDSAMYFCASSATSDHEQYFGPGTRLTVT.

The CDR3 region is CASSEGASGGADTQYF. The CDR3 coding sequence is TGCGCCAGCAGTGAGGGGGCTAGCGGGGGCGCAGATACGCAGTATTTT. V gene TRBV10-2 combines with J gene TRBJ2-3; 10 bases align to TRBD2. The length of the CDR3 is 16 residues. Germline CDR1 is WSHSY and CDR2 is SAAADI. The junction had 6 bases not matched to a gene; V was cut back by 2 bases and J by 4 bases.

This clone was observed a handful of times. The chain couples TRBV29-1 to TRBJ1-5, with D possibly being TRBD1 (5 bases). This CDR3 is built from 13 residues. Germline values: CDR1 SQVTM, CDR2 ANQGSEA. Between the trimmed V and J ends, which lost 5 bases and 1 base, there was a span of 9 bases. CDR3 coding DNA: TGCAGCGTTATCGACAGCAGCAATCAGCCCCAGCATTTT. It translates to CSVIDSSNQPQHF.

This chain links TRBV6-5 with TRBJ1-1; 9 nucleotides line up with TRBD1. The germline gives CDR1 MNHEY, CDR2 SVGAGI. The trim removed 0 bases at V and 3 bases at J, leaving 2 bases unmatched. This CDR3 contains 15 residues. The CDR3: CASSYSGQGDTEAFF. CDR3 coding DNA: TGTGCCAGCAGTTACTCGGGACAGGGCGACACTGAAGCTTTCTTT.

CDR3 coding DNA: TGCGCCAGCAAAGCCCGGGACAGGGGCCTCTATGGCTACACCTTC. This codes for CASKARDRGLYGYTF. This chain links TRBV10-2 with TRBJ1-2; 10 bases fit TRBD1. This CDR3 comprises 15 residues. Germline lookup yields CDR1 WSHSY and CDR2 SAAADI. The V segment lost 7 bases and the J segment 4 bases; nucleotides outside the gene matches: 9.